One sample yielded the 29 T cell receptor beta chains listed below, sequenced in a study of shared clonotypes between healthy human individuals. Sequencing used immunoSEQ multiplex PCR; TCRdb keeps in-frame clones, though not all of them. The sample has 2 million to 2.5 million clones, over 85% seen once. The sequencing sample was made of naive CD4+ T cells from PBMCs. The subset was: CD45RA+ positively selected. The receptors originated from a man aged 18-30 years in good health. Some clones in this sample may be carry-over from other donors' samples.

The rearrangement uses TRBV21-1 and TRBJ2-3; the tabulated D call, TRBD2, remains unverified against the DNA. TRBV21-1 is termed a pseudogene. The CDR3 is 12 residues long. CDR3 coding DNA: TGTGCCAGCGTAAGCCCCACAGATACGCAGTATTTT. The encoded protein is CASVSPTDTQYF.

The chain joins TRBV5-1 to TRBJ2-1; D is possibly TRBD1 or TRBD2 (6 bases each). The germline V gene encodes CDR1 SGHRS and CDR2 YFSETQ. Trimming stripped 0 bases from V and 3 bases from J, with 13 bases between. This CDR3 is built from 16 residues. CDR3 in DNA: TGCGCCAGCAGCTTGGAGGGGGGAGCCCACTACAATGAGCAGTTCTTC. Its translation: CASSLEGGAHYNEQFF. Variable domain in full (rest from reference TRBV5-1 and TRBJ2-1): KAGVTQTPRYLIKTRGQQVTLSCSPISGHRSVSWYQQTPGQGLQFLFEYFSETQRNKGNFPGRFSGRQFSNSRSEMNVSTLELGDSALYLCASSLEGGAHYNEQFFGPGTRLTVL.

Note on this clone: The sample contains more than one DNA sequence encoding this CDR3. The CDR3 sequence: CASSLASGSYEQYF. The CDR3 DNA reads TGCGCCAGCAGCTTGGCTAGCGGATCCTACGAGCAGTACTTC. This chain uses TRBV5-1 with TRBJ2-7; 7 nucleotides line up with TRBD2. From germline, CDR1 is SGHRS and CDR2 YFSETQ. The junction had 1 base not matched to a gene; V was cut back by 0 bases and J by 1 base. The CDR3 covers 14 residues. The full variable domain, completed using reference TRBV5-1 and TRBJ2-7, is KAGVTQTPRYLIKTRGQQVTLSCSPISGHRSVSWYQQTPGQGLQFLFEYFSETQRNKGNFPGRFSGRQFSNSRSEMNVSTLELGDSALYLCASSLASGSYEQYFGPGTRLTVT.

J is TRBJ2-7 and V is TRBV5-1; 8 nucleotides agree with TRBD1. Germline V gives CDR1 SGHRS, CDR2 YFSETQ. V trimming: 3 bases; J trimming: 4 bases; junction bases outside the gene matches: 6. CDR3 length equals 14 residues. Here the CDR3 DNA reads TGCGCCAGCAGCTCCCGACAGGGGATTTACGAGCAGTACTTC. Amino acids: CASSSRQGIYEQYF.

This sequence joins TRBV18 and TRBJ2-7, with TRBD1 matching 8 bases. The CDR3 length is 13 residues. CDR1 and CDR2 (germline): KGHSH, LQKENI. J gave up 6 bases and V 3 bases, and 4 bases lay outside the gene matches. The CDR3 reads CASSPRDRGEQYF. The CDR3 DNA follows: TGTGCCAGCTCACCTCGTGACAGGGGCGAGCAGTACTTC.

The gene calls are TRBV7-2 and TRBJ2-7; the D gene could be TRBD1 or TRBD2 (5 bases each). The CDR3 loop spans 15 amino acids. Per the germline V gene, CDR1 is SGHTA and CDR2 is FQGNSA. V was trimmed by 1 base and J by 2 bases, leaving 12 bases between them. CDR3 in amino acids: CASSLGGGGPYEQYF. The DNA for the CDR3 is TGTGCCAGCAGCTTAGGCGGTGGGGGTCCCTACGAGCAGTACTTC.

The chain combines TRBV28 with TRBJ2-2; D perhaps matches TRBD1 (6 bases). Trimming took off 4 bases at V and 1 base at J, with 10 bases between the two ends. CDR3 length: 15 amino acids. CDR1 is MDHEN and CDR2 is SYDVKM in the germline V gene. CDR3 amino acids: CASSSRTVNTGELFF. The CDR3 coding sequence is TGTGCCAGCAGTTCACGGACAGTGAACACCGGGGAGCTGTTTTTT.

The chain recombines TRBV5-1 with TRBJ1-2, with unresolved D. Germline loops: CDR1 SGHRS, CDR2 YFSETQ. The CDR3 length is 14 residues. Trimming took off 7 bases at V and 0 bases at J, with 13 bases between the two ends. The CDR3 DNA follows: TGCGCCAGCTCGGCCAACCCCACTAACTATGGCTACACCTTC. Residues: CASSANPTNYGYTF.

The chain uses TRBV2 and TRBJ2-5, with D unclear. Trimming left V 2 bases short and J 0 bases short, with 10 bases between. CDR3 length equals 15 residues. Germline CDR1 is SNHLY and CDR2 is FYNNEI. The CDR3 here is CASSEWARYQETQYF. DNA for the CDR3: TGTGCCAGCAGTGAATGGGCACGGTACCAAGAGACCCAGTACTTC.

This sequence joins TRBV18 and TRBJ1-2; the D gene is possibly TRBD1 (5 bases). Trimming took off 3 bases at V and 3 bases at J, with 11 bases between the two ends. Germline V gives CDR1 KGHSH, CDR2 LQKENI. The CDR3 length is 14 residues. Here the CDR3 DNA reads TGTGCCAGCTCACCGAGCAGGGTTGACTATGGCTACACCTTC. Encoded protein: CASSPSRVDYGYTF.

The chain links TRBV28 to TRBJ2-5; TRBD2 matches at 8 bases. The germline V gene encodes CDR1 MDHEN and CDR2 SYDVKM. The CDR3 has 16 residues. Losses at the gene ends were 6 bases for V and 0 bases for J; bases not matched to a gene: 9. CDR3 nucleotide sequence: TGTGCCAGCAGCTCACTAGCGGTGTTGTACCAAGAGACCCAGTACTTC. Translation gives CASSSLAVLYQETQYF.

The CDR3 loop reads CAYQHGGPTDTQYF. DNA of the CDR3: TGTGCCTACCAGCATGGCGGACCTACAGATACGCAGTATTTT. The gene calls are TRBV5-4 and TRBJ2-3; D not resolved. This CDR3 has 14 residues. Germline CDR1 reads SGHNT; CDR2 reads YYREEE (reference sequence). Trimming pared 10 bases from V and 3 bases from J, leaving 18 bases between.

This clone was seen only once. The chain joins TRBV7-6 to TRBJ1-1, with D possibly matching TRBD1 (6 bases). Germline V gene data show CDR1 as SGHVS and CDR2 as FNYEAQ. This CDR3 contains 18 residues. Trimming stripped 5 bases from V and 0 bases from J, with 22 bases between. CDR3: CASSIPEGDAHMNTEAFF. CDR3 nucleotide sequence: TGTGCCAGCAGCATTCCTGAGGGGGATGCACACATGAACACTGAAGCTTTCTTT.

The CDR3 loop reads CASSLPLSGIGDTQYF. The CDR3 nucleotides read TGCGCCAGCAGCTTACCACTTAGCGGGATCGGAGATACGCAGTATTTT. The chain joins TRBV5-1 to TRBJ2-3, with 8 bases aligning to TRBD2. V lost 2 bases, J lost 5 bases, and 10 bases stayed unmatched. The CDR3 loop spans 16 amino acids. The germline V gene encodes CDR1 SGHRS and CDR2 YFSETQ.

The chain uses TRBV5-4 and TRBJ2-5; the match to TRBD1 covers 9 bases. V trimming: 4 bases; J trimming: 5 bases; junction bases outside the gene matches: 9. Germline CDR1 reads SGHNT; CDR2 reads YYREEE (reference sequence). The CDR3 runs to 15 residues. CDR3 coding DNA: TGTGCCAGCAGCAGGAAACAGGGGGCTCATGAGACCCAGTACTTC. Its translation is CASSRKQGAHETQYF.

The CDR3 spells CASSKGLEGGYEQYF. The CDR3 DNA is TGTGCCAGTAGTAAGGGACTAGAGGGAGGCTACGAGCAGTACTTC. The J gene is TRBJ2-7, the V gene TRBV19; 8 nucleotides agree with TRBD2. The CDR3 contains 15 residues. Germline CDR1 and CDR2: LNHDA and SQIVND (reference sequence). The junction had 8 bases not matched to a gene; V was cut back by 4 bases and J by 3 bases.

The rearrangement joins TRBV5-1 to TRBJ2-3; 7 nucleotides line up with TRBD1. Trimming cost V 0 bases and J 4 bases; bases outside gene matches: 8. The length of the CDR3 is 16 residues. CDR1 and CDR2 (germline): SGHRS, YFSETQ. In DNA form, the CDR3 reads TGCGCCAGCAGCTTGGGGGCTAATCAGGGGGCAGATACGCAGTATTTT. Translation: CASSLGANQGADTQYF.

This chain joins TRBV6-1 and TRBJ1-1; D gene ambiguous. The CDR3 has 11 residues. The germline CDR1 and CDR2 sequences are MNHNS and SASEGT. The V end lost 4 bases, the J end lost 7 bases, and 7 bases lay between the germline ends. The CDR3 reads CASSVYFEAFF. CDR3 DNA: TGTGCCAGCAGTGTATACTTTGAAGCTTTCTTT.

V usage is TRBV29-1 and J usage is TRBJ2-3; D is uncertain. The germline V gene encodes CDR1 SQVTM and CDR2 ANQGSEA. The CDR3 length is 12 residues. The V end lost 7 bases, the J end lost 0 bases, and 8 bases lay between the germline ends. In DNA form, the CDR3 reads TGCAGCGAGACCACTAGCACAGATACGCAGTATTTT. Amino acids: CSETTSTDTQYF.

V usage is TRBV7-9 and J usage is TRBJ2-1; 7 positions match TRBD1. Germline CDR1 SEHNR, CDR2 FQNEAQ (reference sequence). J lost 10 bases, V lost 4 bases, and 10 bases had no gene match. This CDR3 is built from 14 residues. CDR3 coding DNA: TGTGCCAGCAGCTGGGCCGACAGGGTCGGCGAGCAGTTCTTC. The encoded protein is CASSWADRVGEQFF.

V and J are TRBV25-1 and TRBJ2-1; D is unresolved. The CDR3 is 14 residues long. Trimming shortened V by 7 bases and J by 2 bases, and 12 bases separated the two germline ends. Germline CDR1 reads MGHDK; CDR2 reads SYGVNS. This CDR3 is CASTPVGTYNEQFF. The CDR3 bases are TGTGCCAGCACCCCCGTGGGAACCTACAATGAGCAGTTCTTC. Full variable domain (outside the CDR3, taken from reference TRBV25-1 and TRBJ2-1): EADIYQTPRYLVIGTGKKITLECSQTMGHDKMYWYQQDPGMELHLIHYSYGVNSTEKGDLSSESTVSRIRTEHFPLTLESARPSHTSQYLCASTPVGTYNEQFFGPGTRLTVL.

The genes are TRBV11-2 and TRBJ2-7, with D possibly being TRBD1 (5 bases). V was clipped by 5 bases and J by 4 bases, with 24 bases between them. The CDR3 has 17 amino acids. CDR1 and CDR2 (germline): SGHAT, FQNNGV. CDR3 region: CASSESSGSRVYYEQYF. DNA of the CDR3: TGTGCCAGCAGCGAAAGTTCAGGGTCACGCGTCTATTACGAGCAGTACTTC. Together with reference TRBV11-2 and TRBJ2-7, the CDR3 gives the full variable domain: EAGVAQSPRYKIIEKRQSVAFWCNPISGHATLYWYQQILGQGPKLLIQFQNNGVVDDSQLPKDRFSAERLKGVDSTLKIQPAKLEDSAVYLCASSESSGSRVYYEQYFGPGTRLTVT.

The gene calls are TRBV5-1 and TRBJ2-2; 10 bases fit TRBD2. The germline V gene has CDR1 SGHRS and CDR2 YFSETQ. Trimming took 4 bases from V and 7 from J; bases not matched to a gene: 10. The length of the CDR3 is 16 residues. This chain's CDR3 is CASSQSGRAGGGELFF. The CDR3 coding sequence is TGCGCCAGCAGCCAAAGCGGGAGGGCCGGAGGCGGGGAGCTGTTTTTT.

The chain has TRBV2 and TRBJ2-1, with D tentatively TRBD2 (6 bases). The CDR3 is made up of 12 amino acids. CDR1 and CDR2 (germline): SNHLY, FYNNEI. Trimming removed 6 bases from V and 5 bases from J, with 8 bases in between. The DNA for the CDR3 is TGTGCCAGCAGGAGGAGGGACAATGAGCAGTTCTTC. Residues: CASRRRDNEQFF.

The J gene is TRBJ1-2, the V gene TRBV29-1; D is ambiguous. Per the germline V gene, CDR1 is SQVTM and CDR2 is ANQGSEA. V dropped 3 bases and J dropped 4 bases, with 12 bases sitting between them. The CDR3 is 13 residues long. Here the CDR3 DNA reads TGCAGCGTTGAGGGTGCTGGCGGCTATGGCTACACCTTC. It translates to CSVEGAGGYGYTF.

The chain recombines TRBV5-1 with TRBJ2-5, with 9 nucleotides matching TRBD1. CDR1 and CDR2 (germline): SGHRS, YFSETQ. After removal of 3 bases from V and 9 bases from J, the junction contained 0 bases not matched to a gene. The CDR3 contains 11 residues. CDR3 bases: TGCGCCAGCAGCTGGGACAGGGCCCAGTACTTC. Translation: CASSWDRAQYF. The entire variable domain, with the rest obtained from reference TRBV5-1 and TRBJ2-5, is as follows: KAGVTQTPRYLIKTRGQQVTLSCSPISGHRSVSWYQQTPGQGLQFLFEYFSETQRNKGNFPGRFSGRQFSNSRSEMNVSTLELGDSALYLCASSWDRAQYFGPGTRLLVL.

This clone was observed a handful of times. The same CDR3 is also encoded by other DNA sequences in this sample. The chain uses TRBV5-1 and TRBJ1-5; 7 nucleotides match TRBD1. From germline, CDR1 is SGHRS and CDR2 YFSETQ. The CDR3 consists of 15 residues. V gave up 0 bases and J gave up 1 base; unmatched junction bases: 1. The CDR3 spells CASSLDRGSNQPQHF. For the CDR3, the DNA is TGCGCCAGCAGCTTGGACAGGGGAAGCAATCAGCCCCAGCATTTT. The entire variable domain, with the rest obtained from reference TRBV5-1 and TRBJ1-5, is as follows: KAGVTQTPRYLIKTRGQQVTLSCSPISGHRSVSWYQQTPGQGLQFLFEYFSETQRNKGNFPGRFSGRQFSNSRSEMNVSTLELGDSALYLCASSLDRGSNQPQHFGDGTRLSIL.

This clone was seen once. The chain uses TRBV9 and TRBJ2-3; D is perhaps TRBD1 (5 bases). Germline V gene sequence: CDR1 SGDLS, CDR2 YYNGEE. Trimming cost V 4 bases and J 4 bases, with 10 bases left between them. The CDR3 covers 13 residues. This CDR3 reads CASSPRVADTQYF. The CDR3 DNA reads TGTGCCAGCAGCCCCAGGGTCGCAGATACGCAGTATTTT.

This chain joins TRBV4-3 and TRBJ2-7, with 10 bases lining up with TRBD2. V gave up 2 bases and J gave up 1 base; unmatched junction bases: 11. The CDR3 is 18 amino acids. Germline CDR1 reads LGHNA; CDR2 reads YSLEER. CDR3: CASSQKVDSGRRSYEQYF. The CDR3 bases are TGCGCCAGCAGCCAAAAAGTTGATAGCGGGAGGCGATCCTACGAGCAGTACTTC.